These T cell receptor beta chains were read from a single sample in a study of T cells in Graves' hyperthyroidism and ophthalmopathy. TCRdb reprocessed the multiplex PCR reads with MiXCR, giving one entry per CDR3 protein. The sample consists of around 540,000 distinct CDR3 sequences, approximately 44% of them appearing once. The specimen was peripheral blood or thyroid tissue (not recorded which). These receptors were obtained from a woman between 18 and 29 years old with Graves' hyperthyroidism. Each CDR3 is given without its conserved first and last residue. Fields, in order: J gene, V gene, CDR3 length, CDR3 protein.

TRBJ2-7 TRBV7-2 13 ASSIAGAVPGEQY
TRBJ1-5 TRBV2 13 ASSQTGGRNQPQH
TRBJ2-7 TRBV15 12 ATSSLERADEQY
TRBJ1-2 TRBV12-3/TRBV12-4 12 ASSPLDRDRGYT
TRBJ2-7 TRBV5-1 14 ASRSLGTEIFYEQY
TRBJ1-5 TRBV7-9 14 ASSYGDRGTNQPQH
TRBJ1-3 TRBV10-3 11 AIRAGTGNTIY
TRBJ1-2 TRBV19 12 ASTPGEGYHGYT
TRBJ1-6 TRBV6-5 13 ASTVDRVGNSPLH
TRBJ2-2 TRBV24-1 13 ATSGLWPNTGELF
TRBJ1-1 TRBV2 15 ASSGTLGLGMNTEAF
TRBJ1-5 TRBV19 14 ASSGDTGGGNQPQH
TRBJ2-5 TRBV10-3 12 ASSASGLRETQY
TRBJ2-6 TRBV10-3 14 AISGDSSSGANVLT
TRBJ2-5 TRBV2 10 ARRGERKTQY
TRBJ2-7 TRBV7-8 13 ASSLAARLPYEQY
TRBJ2-7 TRBV7-4 12 ASSPRGRDYEQY
TRBJ1-2 TRBV7-3 13 ASSSNRVAEGGYT
TRBJ2-7 TRBV13 14 ASSLPGQGIPDEQY
TRBJ1-2 TRBV15 18 ATSRSPGQINHKRNYGYT
TRBJ2-7 TRBV5-1 11 ASSLRPFDEQY
TRBJ2-3 TRBV10-3 12 ATSGDSSTDTQY
TRBJ1-4 TRBV20-1 9 SAPSTGTGV
TRBJ1-1 TRBV29-1 9 SGQGGCEAF
TRBJ1-5 TRBV10-3 12 AISESRGNQPQH
TRBJ2-7 TRBV10-3 13 AISARGSGTHEQY
TRBJ1-3 TRBV7-2 12 ASSLFRGGNTIY
TRBJ1-4 TRBV6-5 12 ASSFQGFNEKLF
TRBJ1-1 TRBV29-1 11 SVGTGGNTEAF
TRBJ2-7 TRBV7-2 12 ASSVSGSFNEQY
TRBJ2-7 TRBV5-1 13 ASSLDRQSDYEQY
TRBJ2-5 TRBV19 12 ASKDRAGWETQY
TRBJ1-6 TRBV20-1 9 SATPAAILH
TRBJ1-4 TRBV5-1 12 ASSWGFGNEKLF
TRBJ2-7 TRBV9 14 ASSVAGAGGSDEQY
TRBJ2-5 TRBV12-3/TRBV12-4 14 ASRGLIAGAGETQY
TRBJ1-5 TRBV10-2 11 ASSEGLLSPQH
TRBJ1-5 TRBV10-3 11 AISDGVKQPQH
TRBJ1-5 TRBV10-3 10 AINGQNQPQH
TRBJ1-5 TRBV2 15 ASRGGGIGRSNQPQH